This T cell receptor (beta chain) was recorded in a study of sequential checkpoint blockade in melanoma. In the study overall: After both sequences, patients received maintenance nivolumab.

With V trimmed by 3 bases and J by 6 bases, 11 bases remained unmatched. This CDR3 spans 16 amino acids. The germline V gene encodes CDR1 SGHDT and CDR2 YYEEEE. Clones were read by immunoSEQ multiplex PCR, and TCRdb kept only the in-frame ones, dropping some. The sample consists of 9,500 to 13,000 clones, approximately 70% of them appearing once. This sample's treatment: randomized to nivolumab then ipilimumab (arm A) or the reverse (arm B). Sorted cells were live CD3+CD8+, lacking CD19 and CD56, from PBMCs. The sequencing here drew on CD8+ T cells sorted from blood (inferred from file names), taken from a patient given nivolumab and ipilimumab in sequence. This sequence was found in a human donor with melanoma. V gene TRBV5-6 combines with J gene TRBJ2-4; TRBD2 matches at 8 bases. CDR3 residues: CASSSVRGGTANIQYF. The CDR3 DNA sequence: TGTGCCAGCAGCTCTGTCCGGGGGGGTACGGCAAACATTCAGTACTTC. Full variable domain (missing parts from reference TRBV5-6 and TRBJ2-4): DAGVTQSPTHLIKTRGQQVTLRCSPKSGHDTVSWYQQALGQGPQFIFQYYEEEERQRGNFPDRFSGHQFPNYSSELNVNALLLGDSALYLCASSSVRGGTANIQYFGAGTRLSVL.